This T cell receptor (beta chain) originates from a study of PD-L1 blockade in urothelial cancer. Study overall: Males with bladder-origin urothelial cancer made up about 90% of the roughly 29 patients.

Synthetically made TCR analog templates were put into each PCR as spikes. Assay used: immunoSEQ multiplex PCR; TCRdb lists only in-frame clones, some missing. The data hold 55,000 to 85,000 clones, with 85% to 90% observed a single time. Each patient's cancer was a locally advanced or metastatic urothelial carcinoma. Peripheral blood mononuclear cells were collected from every patient before and during treatment, yielding between 1 and 8 samples per patient. This clone has more than one count but fewer than ten. Source: PBMCs, taken around atezolizumab (anti-PD-L1) treatment. This TCR was recovered from a man between 60 and 75 years old with urothelial cancer.

The CDR3 spells CASSDRGNEQFF. In DNA form, the CDR3 reads TGTGCCAGCAGTGACAGGGGCAATGAGCAGTTCTTC. J is TRBJ2-1 and V is TRBV25-1; TRBD1 is a possible D gene (6 bases). Trimming shortened V by 3 bases and J by 6 bases, and 6 bases separated the two germline ends. CDR3 length equals 12 residues. Germline V lookup: CDR1 MGHDK, CDR2 SYGVNS.